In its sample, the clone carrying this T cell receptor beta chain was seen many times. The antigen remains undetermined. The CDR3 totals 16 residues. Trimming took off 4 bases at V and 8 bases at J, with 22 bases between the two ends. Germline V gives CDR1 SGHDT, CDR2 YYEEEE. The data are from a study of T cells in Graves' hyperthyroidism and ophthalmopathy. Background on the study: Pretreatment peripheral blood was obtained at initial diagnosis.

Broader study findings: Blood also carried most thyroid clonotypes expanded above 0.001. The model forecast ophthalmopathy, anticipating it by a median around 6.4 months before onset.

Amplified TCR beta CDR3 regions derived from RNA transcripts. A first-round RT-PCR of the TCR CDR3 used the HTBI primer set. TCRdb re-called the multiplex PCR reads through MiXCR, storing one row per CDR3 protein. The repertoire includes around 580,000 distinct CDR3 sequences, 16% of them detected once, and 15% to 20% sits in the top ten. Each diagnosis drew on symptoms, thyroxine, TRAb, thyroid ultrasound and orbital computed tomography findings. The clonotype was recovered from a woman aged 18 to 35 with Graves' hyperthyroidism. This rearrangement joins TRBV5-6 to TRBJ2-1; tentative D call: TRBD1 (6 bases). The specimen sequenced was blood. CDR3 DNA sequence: TGTGCCAGCAGCGTGGGATCGAGGGGGTCTGTGTATGAGCAGTTCTTC. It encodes CASSVGSRGSVYEQFF.